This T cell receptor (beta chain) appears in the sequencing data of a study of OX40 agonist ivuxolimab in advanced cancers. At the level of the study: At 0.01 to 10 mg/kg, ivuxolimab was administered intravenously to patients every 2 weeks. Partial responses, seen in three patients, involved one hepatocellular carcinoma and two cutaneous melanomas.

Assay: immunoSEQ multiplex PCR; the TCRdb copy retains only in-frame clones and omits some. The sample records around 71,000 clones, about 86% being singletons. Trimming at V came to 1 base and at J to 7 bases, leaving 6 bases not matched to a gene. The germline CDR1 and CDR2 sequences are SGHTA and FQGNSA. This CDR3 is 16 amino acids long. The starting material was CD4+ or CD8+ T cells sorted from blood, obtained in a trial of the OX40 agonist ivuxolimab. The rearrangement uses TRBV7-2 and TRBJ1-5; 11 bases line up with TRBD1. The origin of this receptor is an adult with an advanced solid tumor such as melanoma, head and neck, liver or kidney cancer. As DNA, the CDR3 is TGTGCCAGCAGCTTAGTGGGGACAGGGGGTTTGCAGCCCCAGCATTTT. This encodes CASSLVGTGGLQPQHF.